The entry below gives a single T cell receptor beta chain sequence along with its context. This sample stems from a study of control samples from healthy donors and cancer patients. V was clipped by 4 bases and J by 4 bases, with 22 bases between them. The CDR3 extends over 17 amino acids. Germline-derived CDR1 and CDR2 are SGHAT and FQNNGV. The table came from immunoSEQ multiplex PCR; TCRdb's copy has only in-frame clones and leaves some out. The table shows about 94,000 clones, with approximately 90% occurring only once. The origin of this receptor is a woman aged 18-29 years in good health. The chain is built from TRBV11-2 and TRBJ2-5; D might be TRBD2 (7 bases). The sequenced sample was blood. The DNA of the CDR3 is TGTGCCAGCAGCTCCGCGGTGGGGGGGCCTATTTTAGAGACCCAGTACTTC. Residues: CASSSAVGGPILETQYF.